The entry below describes one T cell receptor (beta chain). Relative to the germline gene, one junction end is altered; a read error may explain this. The data stem from a study of OX40 agonist ivuxolimab in advanced cancers. Per the germline V gene, CDR1 is MNHEY and CDR2 is SMNVEV (reference sequence). CDR3 length equals 14 residues. The repertoire was sequenced with immunoSEQ multiplex PCR; TCRdb's copy has only in-frame clones and lacks some. Of more than 75,000 clones in the sample, 75% to 90% are singletons; the top ten hold 5% to 7%. The sequenced sample was CD4+ or CD8+ T cells sorted from blood, obtained in a trial of the OX40 agonist ivuxolimab. V and J are TRBV27 and TRBJ1-5; D uncertain. This receptor was taken from an adult with an advanced solid tumor such as melanoma, head and neck, liver or kidney cancer. The chain's CDR3 is CAGSETYSNQPQHF. As DNA, the CDR3 is TGTGCCGGCAGTGAAACTTATAGCAATCAGCCCCAGCATTTT.